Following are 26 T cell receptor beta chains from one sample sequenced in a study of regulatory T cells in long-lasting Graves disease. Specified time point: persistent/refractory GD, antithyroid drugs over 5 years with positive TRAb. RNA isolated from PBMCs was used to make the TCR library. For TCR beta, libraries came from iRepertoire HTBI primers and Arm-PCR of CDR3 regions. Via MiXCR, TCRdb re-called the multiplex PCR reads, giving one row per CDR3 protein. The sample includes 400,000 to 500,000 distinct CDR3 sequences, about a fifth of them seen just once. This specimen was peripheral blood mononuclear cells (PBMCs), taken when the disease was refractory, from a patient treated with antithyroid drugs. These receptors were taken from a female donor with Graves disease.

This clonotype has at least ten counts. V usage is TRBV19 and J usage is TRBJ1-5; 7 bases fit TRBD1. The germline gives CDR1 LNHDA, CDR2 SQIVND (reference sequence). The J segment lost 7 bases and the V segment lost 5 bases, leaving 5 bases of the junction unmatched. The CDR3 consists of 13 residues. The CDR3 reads CASSAGGWQPQHF. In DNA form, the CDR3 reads TGTGCCAGTAGTGCAGGGGGGTGGCAGCCCCAGCATTTT. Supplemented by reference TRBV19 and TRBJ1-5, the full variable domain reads DGGITQSPKYLFRKEGQNVTLSCEQNLNHDAMYWYRQDPGQGLRLIYYSQIVNDFQKGDIAEGYSVSREKKESFPLTVTSAQKNPTAFYLCASSAGGWQPQHFGDGTRLSIL.

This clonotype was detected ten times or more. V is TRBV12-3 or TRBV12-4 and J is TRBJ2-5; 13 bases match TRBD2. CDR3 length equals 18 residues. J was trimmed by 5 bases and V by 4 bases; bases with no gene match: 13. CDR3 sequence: CASSSQRSTSGGQETQYF. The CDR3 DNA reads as TGTGCCAGCAGTTCCCAACGATCGACTAGCGGGGGGCAGGAGACCCAGTACTTC.

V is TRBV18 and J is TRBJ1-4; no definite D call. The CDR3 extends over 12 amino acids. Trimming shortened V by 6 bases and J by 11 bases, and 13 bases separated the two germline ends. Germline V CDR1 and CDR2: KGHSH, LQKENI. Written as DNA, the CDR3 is TGTGCCAGCTCCCAACCGGACGGTAAACTGTTTTTT. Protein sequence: CASSQPDGKLFF.

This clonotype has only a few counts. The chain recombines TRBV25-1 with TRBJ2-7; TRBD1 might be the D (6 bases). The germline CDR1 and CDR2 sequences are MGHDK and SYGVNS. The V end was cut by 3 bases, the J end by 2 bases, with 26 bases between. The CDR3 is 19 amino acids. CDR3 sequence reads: CASSDPNRPSGQSPYEQYF. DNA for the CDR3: TGTGCCAGCAGTGATCCGAACCGCCCCTCCGGACAGAGTCCCTACGAGCAGTACTTC.

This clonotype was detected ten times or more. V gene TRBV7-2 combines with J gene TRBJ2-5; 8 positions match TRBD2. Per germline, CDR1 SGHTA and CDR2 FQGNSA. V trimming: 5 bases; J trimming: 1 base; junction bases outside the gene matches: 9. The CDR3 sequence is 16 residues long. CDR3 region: CASSRGGADLQETQYF. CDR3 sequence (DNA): TGTGCCAGCAGCCGGGGGGGAGCGGACCTCCAAGAGACCCAGTACTTC.

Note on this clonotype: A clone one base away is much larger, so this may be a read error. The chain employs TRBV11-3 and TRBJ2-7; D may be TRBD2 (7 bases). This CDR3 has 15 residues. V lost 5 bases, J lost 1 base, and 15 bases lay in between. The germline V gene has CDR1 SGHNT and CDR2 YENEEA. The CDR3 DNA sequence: TGTGCCAGCAGCGACGGTGCGGGGGCGTCCTACGAGCAGTACTTC. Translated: CASSDGAGASYEQYF.

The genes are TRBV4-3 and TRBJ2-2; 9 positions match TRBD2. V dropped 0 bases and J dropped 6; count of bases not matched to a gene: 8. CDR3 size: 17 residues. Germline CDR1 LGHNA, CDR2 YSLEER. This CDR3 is CASSQEVAGELPGELFF. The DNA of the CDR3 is TGCGCCAGCAGCCAAGAGGTAGCGGGAGAGCTCCCCGGGGAGCTGTTTTTT.

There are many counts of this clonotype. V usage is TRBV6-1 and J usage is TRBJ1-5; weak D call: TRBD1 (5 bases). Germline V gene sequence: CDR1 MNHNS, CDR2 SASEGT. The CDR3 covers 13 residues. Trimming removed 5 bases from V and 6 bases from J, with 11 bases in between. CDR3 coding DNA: TGTGCCAGCAGTAGCAGGGAAAGTCAGCCCCAGCATTTT. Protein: CASSSRESQPQHF.

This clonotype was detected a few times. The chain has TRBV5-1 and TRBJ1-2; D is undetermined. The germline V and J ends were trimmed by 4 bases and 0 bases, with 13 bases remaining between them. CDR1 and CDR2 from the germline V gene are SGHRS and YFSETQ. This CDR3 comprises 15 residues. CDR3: CASSSDRASNYGYTF. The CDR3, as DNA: TGCGCCAGCAGCAGTGACCGCGCCTCTAACTATGGCTACACCTTC.

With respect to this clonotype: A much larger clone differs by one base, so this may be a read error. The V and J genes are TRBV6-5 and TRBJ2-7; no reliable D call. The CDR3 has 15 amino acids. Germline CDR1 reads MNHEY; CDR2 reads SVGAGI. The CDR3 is CAGSYSSDGGYEQYF. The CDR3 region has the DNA TGTGCCGGCAGTTACTCTTCGGACGGTGGATACGAGCAGTACTTC.

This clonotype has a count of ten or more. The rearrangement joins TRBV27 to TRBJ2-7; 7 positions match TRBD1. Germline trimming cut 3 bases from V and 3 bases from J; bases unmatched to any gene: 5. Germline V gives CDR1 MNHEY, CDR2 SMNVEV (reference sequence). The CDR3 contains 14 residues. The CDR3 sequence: CASSFSGGYYEQYF. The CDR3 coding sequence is TGTGCCAGCAGTTTTTCAGGGGGATACTACGAGCAGTACTTC.

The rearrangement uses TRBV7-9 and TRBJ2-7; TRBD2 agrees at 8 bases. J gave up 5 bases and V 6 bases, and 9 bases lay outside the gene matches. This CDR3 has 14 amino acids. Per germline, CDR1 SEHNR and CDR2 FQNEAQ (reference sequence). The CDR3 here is CASRPGLAGNEQYF. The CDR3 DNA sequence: TGTGCCAGCAGGCCTGGACTAGCTGGTAACGAGCAGTACTTC.

The CDR3 DNA sequence: TGTGCCAGCTCACCTGGACAGGTGTGGGGCTACACCTTC. Protein sequence: CASSPGQVWGYTF. The chain recombines TRBV2 with TRBJ1-2, with 7 nucleotides matching TRBD1. This CDR3 has 13 amino acids. J gave up 8 bases and V 8 bases, and 11 bases lay outside the gene matches. Germline V gene lookup returns CDR1 SNHLY and CDR2 FYNNEI.

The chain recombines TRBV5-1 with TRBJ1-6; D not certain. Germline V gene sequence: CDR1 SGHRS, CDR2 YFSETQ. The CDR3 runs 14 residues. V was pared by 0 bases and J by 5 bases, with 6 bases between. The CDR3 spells CASSLATDNSPLHF. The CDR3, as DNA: TGCGCCAGCAGCTTGGCTACAGATAATTCACCCCTCCACTTT. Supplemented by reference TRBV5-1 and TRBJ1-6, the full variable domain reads KAGVTQTPRYLIKTRGQQVTLSCSPISGHRSVSWYQQTPGQGLQFLFEYFSETQRNKGNFPGRFSGRQFSNSRSEMNVSTLELGDSALYLCASSLATDNSPLHFGNGTRLTVT.

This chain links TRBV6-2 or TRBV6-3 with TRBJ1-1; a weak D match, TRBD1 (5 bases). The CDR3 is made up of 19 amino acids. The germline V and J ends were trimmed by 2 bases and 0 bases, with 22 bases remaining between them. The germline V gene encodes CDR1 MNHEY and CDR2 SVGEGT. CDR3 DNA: TGTGCCAGCAGTTACGCGGCAGGGCAGACAACCGACATGAACACTGAAGCTTTCTTT. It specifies CASSYAAGQTTDMNTEAFF.

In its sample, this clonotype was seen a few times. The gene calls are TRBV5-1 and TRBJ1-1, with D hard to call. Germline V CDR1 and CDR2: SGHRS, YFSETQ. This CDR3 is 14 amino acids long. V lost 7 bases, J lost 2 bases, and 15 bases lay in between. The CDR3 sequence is CASGRVRANTEAFF. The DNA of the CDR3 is TGCGCCAGCGGACGGGTCCGGGCAAACACTGAAGCTTTCTTT.

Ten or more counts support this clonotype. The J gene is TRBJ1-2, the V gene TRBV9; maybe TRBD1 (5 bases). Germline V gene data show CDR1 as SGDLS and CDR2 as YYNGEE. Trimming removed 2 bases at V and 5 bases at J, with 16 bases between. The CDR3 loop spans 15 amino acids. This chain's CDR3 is CASSVSGFSFYGYTF. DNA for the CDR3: TGTGCCAGCAGCGTGTCAGGGTTTAGTTTTTATGGCTACACCTTC.

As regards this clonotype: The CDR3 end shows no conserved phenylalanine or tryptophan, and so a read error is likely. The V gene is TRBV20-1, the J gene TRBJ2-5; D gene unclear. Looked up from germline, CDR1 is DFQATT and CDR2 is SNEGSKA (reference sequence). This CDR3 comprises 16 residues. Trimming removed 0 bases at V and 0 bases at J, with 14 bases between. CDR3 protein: CSARDSQAPYQETQYS. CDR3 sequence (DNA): TGCAGTGCTAGAGATTCGCAGGCCCCGTACCAAGAGACCCAGTACTCC.

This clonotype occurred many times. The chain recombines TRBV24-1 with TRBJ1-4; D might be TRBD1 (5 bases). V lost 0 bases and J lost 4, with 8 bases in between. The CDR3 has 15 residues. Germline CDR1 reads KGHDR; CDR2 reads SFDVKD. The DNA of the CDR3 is TGTGCCACCAGTGATTTGCGGGACGGTAATGAAAAACTGTTTTTT. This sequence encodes CATSDLRDGNEKLFF.

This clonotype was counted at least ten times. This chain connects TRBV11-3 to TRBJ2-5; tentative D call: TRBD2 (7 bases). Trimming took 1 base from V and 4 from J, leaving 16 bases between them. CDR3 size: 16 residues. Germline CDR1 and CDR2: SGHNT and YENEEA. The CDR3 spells CASSLGATGRVETQYF. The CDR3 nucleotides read TGTGCCAGCAGCTTAGGAGCAACAGGGAGGGTAGAGACCCAGTACTTC. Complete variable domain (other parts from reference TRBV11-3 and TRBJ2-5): EAGVVQSPRYKIIEKKQPVAFWCNPISGHNTLYWYLQNLGQGPELLIRYENEEAVDDSQLPKDRFSAERLKGVDSTLKIQPAELGDSAVYLCASSLGATGRVETQYFGPGTRLLVL.

The CDR3 bases are TGTGCCAGCAGTTCCATCGGCGGGAGGGGGACCCAGTACTTC. Its translation is CASSSIGGRGTQYF. The chain uses TRBV12-3 or TRBV12-4 and TRBJ2-5; TRBD2 aligns across 9 bases. Germline trimming cut 4 bases from V and 7 bases from J; bases unmatched to any gene: 7. The CDR3 has 14 residues.

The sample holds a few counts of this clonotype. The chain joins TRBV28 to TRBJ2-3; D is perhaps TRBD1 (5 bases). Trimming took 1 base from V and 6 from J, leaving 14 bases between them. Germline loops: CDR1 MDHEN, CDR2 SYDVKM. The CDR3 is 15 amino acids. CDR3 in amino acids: CASSLLGEGPDTQYF. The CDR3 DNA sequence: TGTGCCAGCAGTTTATTAGGGGAAGGCCCGGATACGCAGTATTTT.

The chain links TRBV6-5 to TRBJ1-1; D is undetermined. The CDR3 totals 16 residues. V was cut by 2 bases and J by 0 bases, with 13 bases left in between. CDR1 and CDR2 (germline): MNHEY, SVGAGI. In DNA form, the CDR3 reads TGTGCCAGCAGTTACGTCCCGATCGGGATGAACACTGAAGCTTTCTTT. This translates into CASSYVPIGMNTEAFF.

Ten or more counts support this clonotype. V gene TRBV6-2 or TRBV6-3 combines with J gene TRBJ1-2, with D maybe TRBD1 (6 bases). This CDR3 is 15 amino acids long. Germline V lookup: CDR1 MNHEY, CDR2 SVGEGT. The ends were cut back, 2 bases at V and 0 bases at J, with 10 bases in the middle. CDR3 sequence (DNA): TGTGCCAGCAGTTACGACAGGATAGCTAACTATGGCTACACCTTC. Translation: CASSYDRIANYGYTF.

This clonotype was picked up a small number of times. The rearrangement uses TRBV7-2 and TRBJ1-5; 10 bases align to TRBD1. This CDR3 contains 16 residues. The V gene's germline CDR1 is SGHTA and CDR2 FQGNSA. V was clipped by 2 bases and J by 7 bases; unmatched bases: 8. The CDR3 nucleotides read TGTGCCAGCAGCTTACGTCGGACAGGGGGTTTGCAGCCCCAGCATTTT. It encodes CASSLRRTGGLQPQHF.

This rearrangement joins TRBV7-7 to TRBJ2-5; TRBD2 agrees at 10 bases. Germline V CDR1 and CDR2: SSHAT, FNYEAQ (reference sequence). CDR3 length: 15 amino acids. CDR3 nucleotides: TGTGCTAGCGGGCCAGGACTAGCGGACCAAGAGACCCAGTACTTC. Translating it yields CASGPGLADQETQYF.